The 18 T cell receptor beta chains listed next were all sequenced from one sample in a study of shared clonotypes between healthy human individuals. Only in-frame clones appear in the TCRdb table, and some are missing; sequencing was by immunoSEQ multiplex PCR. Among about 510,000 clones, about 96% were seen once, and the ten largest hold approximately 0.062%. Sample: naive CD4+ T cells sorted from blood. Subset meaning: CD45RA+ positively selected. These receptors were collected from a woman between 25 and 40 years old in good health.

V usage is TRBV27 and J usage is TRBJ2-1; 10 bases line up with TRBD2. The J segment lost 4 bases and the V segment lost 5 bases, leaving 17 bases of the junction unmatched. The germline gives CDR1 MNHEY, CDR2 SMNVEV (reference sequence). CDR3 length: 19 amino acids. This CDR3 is CASSETSGSWPITYNEQFF. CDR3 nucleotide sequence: TGTGCCAGCAGTGAGACTAGCGGGTCGTGGCCAATTACTTACAATGAGCAGTTCTTC.

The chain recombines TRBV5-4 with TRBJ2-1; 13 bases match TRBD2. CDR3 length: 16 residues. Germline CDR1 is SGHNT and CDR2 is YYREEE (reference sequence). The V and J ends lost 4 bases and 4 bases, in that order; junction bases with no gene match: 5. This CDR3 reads CASSLRLAGGYNEQFF. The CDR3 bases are TGTGCCAGCAGCCTTAGACTAGCGGGAGGATACAATGAGCAGTTCTTC.

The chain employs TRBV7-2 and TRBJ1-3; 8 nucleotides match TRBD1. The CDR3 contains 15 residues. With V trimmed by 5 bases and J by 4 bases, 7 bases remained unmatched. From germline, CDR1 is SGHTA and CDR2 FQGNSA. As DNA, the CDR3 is TGTGCCAGCAGCCCGAGCCGGGACAGGGGAAACACCATATATTTT. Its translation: CASSPSRDRGNTIYF.

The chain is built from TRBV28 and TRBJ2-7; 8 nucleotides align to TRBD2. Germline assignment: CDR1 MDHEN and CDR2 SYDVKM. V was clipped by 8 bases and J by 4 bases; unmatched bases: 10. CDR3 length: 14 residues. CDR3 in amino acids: CASGNGRASYEQYF. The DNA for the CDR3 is TGTGCCAGCGGGAACGGGAGGGCCAGTTACGAGCAGTACTTC.

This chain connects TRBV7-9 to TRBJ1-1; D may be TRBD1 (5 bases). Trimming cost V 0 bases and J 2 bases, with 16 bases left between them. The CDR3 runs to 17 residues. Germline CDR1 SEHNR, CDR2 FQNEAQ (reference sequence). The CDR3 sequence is CASSLAFGAGTNTEAFF. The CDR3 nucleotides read TGTGCCAGCAGCTTAGCTTTTGGGGCCGGGACTAACACTGAAGCTTTCTTT.

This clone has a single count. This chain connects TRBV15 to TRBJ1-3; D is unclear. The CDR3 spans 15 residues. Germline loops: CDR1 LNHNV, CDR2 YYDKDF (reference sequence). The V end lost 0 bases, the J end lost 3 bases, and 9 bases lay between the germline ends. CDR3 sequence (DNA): TGTGCCACCAGCAGAGATCGGGAATTTGGAAACACCATATATTTT. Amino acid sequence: CATSRDREFGNTIYF.

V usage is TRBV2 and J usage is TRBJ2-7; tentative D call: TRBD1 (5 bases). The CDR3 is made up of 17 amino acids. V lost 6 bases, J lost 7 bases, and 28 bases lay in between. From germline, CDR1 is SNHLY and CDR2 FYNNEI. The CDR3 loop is CASSEPDADKFMVEQYF. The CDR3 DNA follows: TGTGCCAGCAGCGAGCCTGACGCGGACAAATTCATGGTGGAGCAGTACTTC.

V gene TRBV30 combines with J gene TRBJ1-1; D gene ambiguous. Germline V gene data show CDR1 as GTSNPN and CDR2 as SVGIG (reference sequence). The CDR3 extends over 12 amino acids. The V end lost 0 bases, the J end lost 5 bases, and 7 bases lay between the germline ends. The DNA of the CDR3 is TGTGCCTGGAGTGTACTGGAGACTGAAGCTTTCTTT. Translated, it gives CAWSVLETEAFF.

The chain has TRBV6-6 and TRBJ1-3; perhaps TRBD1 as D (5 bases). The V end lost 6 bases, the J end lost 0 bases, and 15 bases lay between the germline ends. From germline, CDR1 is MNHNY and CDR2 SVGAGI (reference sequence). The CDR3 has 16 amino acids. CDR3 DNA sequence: TGTGCCAGCAGCCTTTCCCAGGGACCCTCTGGAAACACCATATATTTT. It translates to CASSLSQGPSGNTIYF.

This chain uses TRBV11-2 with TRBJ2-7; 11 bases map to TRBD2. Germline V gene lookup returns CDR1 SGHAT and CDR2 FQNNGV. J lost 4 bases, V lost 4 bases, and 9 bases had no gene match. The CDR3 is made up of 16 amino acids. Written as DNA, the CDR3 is TGTGCCAGCAGCTCCAAACTAGCGGGAGCTATTTACGAGCAGTACTTC. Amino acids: CASSSKLAGAIYEQYF.

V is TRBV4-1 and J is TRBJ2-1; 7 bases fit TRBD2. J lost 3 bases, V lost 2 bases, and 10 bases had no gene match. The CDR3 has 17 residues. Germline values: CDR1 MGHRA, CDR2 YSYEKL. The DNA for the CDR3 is TGCGCCAGCAGCCAACTTGGGGGGGGGTTAGACTACAATGAGCAGTTCTTC. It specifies CASSQLGGGLDYNEQFF.

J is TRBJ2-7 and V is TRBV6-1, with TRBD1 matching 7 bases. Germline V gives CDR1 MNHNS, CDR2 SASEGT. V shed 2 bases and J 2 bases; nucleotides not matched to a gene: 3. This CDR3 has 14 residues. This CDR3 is CASSERQGAYEQYF. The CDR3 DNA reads TGTGCCAGCAGTGAACGGCAGGGGGCCTACGAGCAGTACTTC.

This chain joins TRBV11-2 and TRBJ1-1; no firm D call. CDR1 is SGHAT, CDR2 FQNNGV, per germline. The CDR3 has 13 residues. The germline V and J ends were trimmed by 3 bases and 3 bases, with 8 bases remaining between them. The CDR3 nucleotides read TGTGCCAGCAGCTTCGGTCCGGACACTGAAGCTTTCTTT. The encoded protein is CASSFGPDTEAFF.

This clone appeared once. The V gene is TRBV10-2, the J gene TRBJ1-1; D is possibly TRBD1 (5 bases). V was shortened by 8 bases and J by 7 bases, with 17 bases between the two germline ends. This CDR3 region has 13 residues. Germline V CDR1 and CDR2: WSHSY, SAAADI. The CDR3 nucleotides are TGCGCCAGCGGTAATCCGGGACCGAATGAAGCTTTCTTT. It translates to CASGNPGPNEAFF.

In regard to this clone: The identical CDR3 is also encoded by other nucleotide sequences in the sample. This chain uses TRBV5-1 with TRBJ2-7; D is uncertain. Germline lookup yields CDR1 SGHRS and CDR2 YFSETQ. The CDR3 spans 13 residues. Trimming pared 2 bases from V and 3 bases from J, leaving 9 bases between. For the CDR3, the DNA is TGCGCCAGCAGCTTAGGCCAGAGCTACGAGCAGTACTTC. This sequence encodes CASSLGQSYEQYF. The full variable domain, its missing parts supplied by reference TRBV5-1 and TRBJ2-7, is KAGVTQTPRYLIKTRGQQVTLSCSPISGHRSVSWYQQTPGQGLQFLFEYFSETQRNKGNFPGRFSGRQFSNSRSEMNVSTLELGDSALYLCASSLGQSYEQYFGPGTRLTVT.

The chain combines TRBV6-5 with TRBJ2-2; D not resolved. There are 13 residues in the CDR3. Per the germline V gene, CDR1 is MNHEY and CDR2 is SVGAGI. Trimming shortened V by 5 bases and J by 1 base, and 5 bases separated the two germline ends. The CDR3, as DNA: TGTGCCAGCAGTGCACTGAACACCGGGGAGCTGTTTTTT. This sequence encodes CASSALNTGELFF.

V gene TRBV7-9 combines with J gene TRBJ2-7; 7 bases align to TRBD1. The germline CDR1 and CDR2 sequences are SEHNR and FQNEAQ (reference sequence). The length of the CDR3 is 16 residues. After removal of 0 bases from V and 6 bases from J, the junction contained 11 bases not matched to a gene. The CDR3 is CASSLAPTGRVSEQYF. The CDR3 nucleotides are TGTGCCAGCAGCTTAGCCCCGACAGGGCGTGTTTCCGAGCAGTACTTC.

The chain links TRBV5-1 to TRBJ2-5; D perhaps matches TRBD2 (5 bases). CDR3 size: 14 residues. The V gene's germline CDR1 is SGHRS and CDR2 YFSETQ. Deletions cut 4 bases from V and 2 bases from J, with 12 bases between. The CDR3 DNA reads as TGCGCCAGCAGCCTTTATACGGGGCAAGAGACCCAGTACTTC. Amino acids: CASSLYTGQETQYF. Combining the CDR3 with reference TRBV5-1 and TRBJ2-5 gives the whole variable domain KAGVTQTPRYLIKTRGQQVTLSCSPISGHRSVSWYQQTPGQGLQFLFEYFSETQRNKGNFPGRFSGRQFSNSRSEMNVSTLELGDSALYLCASSLYTGQETQYFGPGTRLLVL.